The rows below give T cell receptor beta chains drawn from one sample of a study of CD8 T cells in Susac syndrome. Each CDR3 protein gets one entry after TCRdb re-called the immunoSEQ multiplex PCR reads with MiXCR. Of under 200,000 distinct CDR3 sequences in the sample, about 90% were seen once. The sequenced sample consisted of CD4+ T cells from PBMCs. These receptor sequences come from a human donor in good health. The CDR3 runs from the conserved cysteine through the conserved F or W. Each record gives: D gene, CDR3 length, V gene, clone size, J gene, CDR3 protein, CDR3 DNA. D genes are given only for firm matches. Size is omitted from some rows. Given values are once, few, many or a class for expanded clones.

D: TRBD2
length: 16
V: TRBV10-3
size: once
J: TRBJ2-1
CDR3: CAISASLGREGHEQFF
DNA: TGTGCCATCAGTGCTTCGTTGGGGCGGGAGGGCCATGAGCAGTTCTTC

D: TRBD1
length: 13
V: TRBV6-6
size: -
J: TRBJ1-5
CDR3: CASNQQGNQPQHF
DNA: TGTGCCAGCAACCAACAGGGGAATCAGCCCCAGCATTTT

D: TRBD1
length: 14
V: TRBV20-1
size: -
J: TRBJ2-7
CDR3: CSASPSGQLYEQYF
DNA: TGCAGTGCTAGCCCGTCGGGACAGCTCTACGAGCAGTACTTC

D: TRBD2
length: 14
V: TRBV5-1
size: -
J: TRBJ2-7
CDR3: CASSLRGGSYEQYF
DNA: TGCGCCAGCAGCTTGCGCGGGGGCTCCTACGAGCAGTACTTC

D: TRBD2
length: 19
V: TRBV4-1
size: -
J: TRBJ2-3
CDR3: CASSRRGRTSGASTDTQYF
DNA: TGCGCCAGCAGCCGCCGGGGACGGACTAGCGGGGCCTCCACAGATACGCAGTATTTT

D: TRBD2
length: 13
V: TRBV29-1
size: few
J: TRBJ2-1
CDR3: CSVGREGRTEQFF
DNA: TGCAGCGTTGGGCGGGAGGGCCGGACTGAGCAGTTCTTC

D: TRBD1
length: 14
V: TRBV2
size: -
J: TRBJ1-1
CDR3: CASREGAGFGEAFF
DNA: TGTGCCAGCAGGGAGGGGGCGGGTTTCGGTGAAGCTTTCTTT

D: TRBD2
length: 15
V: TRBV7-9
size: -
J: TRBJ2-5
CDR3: CASSLGPGLVVTQYF
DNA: TGTGCCAGCAGCTTAGGGCCGGGACTAGTTGTGACCCAGTACTTC

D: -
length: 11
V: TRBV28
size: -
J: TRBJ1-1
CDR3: CASSGRAEAFF
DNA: TGTGCCAGCAGTGGCCGGGCTGAAGCTTTCTTT

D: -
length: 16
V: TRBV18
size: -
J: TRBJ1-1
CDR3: CASSPQRGRRSTEAFF
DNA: TGTGCCAGCTCACCACAAAGGGGGAGGCGGAGCACTGAAGCTTTCTTT

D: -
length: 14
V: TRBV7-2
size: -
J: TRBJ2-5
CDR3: CASSNGAFQETQYF
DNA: TGTGCCAGCAGCAACGGAGCCTTCCAAGAGACCCAGTACTTC

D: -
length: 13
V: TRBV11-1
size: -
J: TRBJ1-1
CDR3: CASSSRTPNEAFF
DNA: TGTGCCAGCAGCAGCCGGACACCGAATGAAGCTTTCTTT

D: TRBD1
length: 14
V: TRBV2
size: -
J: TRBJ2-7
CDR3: CASQWGQLTYEQYF
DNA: TGTGCCTCCCAGTGGGGACAGCTAACCTACGAGCAGTACTTC

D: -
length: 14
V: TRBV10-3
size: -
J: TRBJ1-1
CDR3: CAISPQEGNTEAFF
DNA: TGTGCCATCAGCCCTCAGGAAGGCAACACTGAAGCTTTCTTT

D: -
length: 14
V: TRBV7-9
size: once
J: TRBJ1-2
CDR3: CASSTGSVTNGYTF
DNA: TGTGCCAGCAGCACAGGATCCGTCACTAATGGCTACACCTTC

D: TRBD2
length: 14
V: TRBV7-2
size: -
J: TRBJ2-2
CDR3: CASRITSDNGELFF
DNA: TGTGCCAGCAGAATAACTAGCGACAACGGGGAGCTGTTTTTT

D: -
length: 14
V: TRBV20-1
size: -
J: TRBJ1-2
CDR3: CSAIASPSTYGYTF
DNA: TGCAGTGCTATCGCCAGTCCTTCAACCTATGGCTACACCTTC

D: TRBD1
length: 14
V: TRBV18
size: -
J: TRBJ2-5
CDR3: CASSERQGQETQYF
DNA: TGTGCCAGCTCAGAACGACAGGGCCAAGAGACCCAGTACTTC

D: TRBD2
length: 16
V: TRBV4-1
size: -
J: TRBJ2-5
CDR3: CASSQVSGGAEETQYF
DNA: TGCGCCAGCAGCCAAGTTAGCGGGGGGGCGGAGGAGACCCAGTACTTC

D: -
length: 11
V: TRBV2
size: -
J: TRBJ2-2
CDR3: CASKYSGELFF
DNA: TGTGCCAGCAAGTACTCCGGGGAGCTGTTTTTT

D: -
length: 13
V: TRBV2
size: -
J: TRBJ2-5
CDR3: CASSDRTRETQYF
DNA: TGTGCCAGCAGTGATAGGACACGCGAGACCCAGTACTTC

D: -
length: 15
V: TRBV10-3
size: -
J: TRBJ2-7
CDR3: CAVNSGFSPSYEQYF
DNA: TGTGCCGTAAATTCGGGTTTTTCCCCCTCCTACGAGCAGTACTTC